The 9 T cell receptor beta chains reported below all come from one sample, sequenced in a study of early T cells in non-severe SARS-CoV-2 infection. TCRdb called the 5' RACE reads again in MiXCR, with one record for every CDR3 protein. The sample holds approximately 110,000 distinct CDR3 sequences; around 14% are singletons and the top ten take roughly 22%. Sequences were obtained from whole blood. Receptor source: an adult who was a healthcare worker with PCR-confirmed SARS-CoV-2 infection or an uninfected control (not recorded which).

This chain connects TRBV9 to TRBJ2-5; tentatively, D is TRBD2 (6 bases). CDR3 length equals 14 residues. The V gene lost 4 bases and the J gene lost 5 bases, with 15 bases spanning the gap. CDR1 is SGDLS and CDR2 is YYNGEE in the germline V gene. The CDR3 DNA reads as TGTGCCAGCAGCCTGGGACTCGGAGGGGAGACCCAGTACTTC. Translation gives CASSLGLGGETQYF.

This clonotype was detected only a few times. The chain links TRBV28 to TRBJ2-3; D is unclear. CDR1 is MDHEN and CDR2 is SYDVKM in the germline V gene. The CDR3 totals 13 residues. V was cut by 5 bases and J by 3 bases, with 9 bases left in between. This CDR3 is CASSLPGTDTQYF. CDR3 bases: TGTGCCAGCAGTCTCCCGGGTACAGATACGCAGTATTTT.

The chain has TRBV7-6 and TRBJ2-6, with D possibly matching TRBD1 (6 bases). Trimming took off 4 bases at V and 11 bases at J, with 12 bases between the two ends. Germline CDR1 and CDR2: SGHVS and FNYEAQ. The CDR3 runs 13 residues. The CDR3 nucleotides are TGTGCCAGCAGCTCACAGGGTTTGGACGTCCTGACTTTC. Encoded protein: CASSSQGLDVLTF. The complete variable domain, with remaining parts taken from reference TRBV7-6 and TRBJ2-6, reads GAGVSQSPRYKVTKRGQDVALRCDPISGHVSLYWYRQALGQGPEFLTYFNYEAQQDKSGLPNDRFSAERPEGSISTLTIQRTEQRDSAMYRCASSSQGLDVLTFGAGSRLTVL.

This clonotype was observed a handful of times. The chain employs TRBV12-3 or TRBV12-4 and TRBJ1-1, with D hard to call. CDR3 length equals 14 residues. Trimming pared 0 bases from V and 2 bases from J, leaving 7 bases between. CDR3 coding DNA: TGTGCCAGCAGTTTAGCCGGTAGTAACACTGAAGCTTTCTTT. Protein product: CASSLAGSNTEAFF.

This chain connects TRBV30 to TRBJ2-2; D remains unclear. Trimming shortened V by 0 bases and J by 0 bases, and 11 bases separated the two germline ends. This CDR3 has 16 amino acids. Germline V gene sequence: CDR1 GTSNPN, CDR2 SVGIG (reference sequence). CDR3 amino acids: CAWSVSATSNTGELFF. CDR3 nucleotide sequence: TGTGCCTGGAGTGTCTCCGCCACGTCGAACACCGGGGAGCTGTTTTTT.

This clonotype came up a few times. The V gene is TRBV6-6, the J gene TRBJ2-5; perhaps D is TRBD1 or TRBD2 (5 bases each). The CDR3 has 16 amino acids. The germline V gene has CDR1 MNHNY and CDR2 SVGAGI (reference sequence). Deletions cut 5 bases from V and 4 bases from J, with 20 bases between. The CDR3 DNA reads TGTGCCAGCAGTCCTACTCGGACTGGGGCGAGAGAGACCCAGTACTTC. Its protein product is CASSPTRTGARETQYF.

The chain links TRBV6-2 or TRBV6-3 to TRBJ2-2, with 7 bases aligning to TRBD2. The junction had 10 bases not matched to a gene; V was cut back by 2 bases and J by 4 bases. Germline V CDR1 and CDR2: MNHEY, SVGEGT. There are 17 residues in the CDR3. The CDR3 region is CASSYPVGGGVTGELFF. The CDR3 coding sequence is TGTGCCAGCAGTTACCCCGTTGGCGGGGGAGTCACCGGGGAGCTGTTTTTT.

This clonotype was observed a few times. The rearrangement links TRBV2 to TRBJ2-6, with 10 bases fitting TRBD2. This CDR3 has 17 amino acids. J lost 3 bases, V lost 3 bases, and 5 bases had no gene match. Germline-derived CDR1 and CDR2 are SNHLY and FYNNEI. CDR3 DNA sequence: TGTGCCAGCAGTGATCTAGCGGGGGTCGGTGGGGCCAACGTCCTGACTTTC. Amino acid sequence: CASSDLAGVGGANVLTF.

This clonotype was detected only a few times. CDR3 nucleotide sequence: TGCGCCAGCAGCTTGGAGACAGGGTACTACGAGCAGTACTTC. Amino acids: CASSLETGYYEQYF. This rearrangement joins TRBV5-1 to TRBJ2-7; TRBD1 agrees at 7 bases. CDR3 length: 14 amino acids. Germline V lookup: CDR1 SGHRS, CDR2 YFSETQ. V was pared by 0 bases and J by 3 bases, with 3 bases of the junction left unmatched.